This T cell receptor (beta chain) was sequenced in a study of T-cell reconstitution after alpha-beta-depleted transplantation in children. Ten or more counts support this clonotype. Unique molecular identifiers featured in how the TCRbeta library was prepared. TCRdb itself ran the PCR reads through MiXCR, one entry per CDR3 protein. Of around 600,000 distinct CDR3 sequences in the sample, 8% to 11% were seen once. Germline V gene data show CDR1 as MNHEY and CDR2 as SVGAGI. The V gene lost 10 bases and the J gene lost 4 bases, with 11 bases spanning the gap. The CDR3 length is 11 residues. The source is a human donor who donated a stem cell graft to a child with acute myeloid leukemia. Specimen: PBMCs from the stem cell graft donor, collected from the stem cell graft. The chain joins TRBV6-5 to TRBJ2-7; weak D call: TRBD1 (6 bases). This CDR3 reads CATEQGYEQYF. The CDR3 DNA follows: TGTGCCACCGAACAGGGTTACGAGCAGTACTTC.